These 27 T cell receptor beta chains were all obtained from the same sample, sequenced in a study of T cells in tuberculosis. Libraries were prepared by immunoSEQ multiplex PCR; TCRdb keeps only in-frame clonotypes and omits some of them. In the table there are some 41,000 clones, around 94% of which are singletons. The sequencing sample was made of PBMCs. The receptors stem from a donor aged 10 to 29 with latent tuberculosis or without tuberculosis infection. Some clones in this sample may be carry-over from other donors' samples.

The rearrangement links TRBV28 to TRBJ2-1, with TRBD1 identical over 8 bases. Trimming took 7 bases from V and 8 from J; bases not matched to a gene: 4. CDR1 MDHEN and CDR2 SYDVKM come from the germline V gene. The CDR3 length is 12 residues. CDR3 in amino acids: CASTMTGDEQFF. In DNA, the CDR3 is TGTGCCAGCACGATGACAGGGGATGAGCAGTTCTTC.

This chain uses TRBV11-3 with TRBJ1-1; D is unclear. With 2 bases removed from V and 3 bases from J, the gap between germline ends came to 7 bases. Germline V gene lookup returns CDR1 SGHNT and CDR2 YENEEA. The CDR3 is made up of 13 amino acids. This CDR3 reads CASSLRLDTEAFF. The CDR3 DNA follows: TGTGCCAGCAGCTTAAGGCTAGACACTGAAGCTTTCTTT.

CDR3 nucleotide sequence: TGTGCCAGCTCACGAGGCACCGGGACTACGAACACCGGGGAGCTGTTTTTT. Protein: CASSRGTGTTNTGELFF. V is TRBV18 and J is TRBJ2-2, with 7 bases fitting TRBD2. J was trimmed by 0 bases and V by 4 bases; bases with no gene match: 8. The germline V gene encodes CDR1 KGHSH and CDR2 LQKENI. The CDR3 totals 17 residues.

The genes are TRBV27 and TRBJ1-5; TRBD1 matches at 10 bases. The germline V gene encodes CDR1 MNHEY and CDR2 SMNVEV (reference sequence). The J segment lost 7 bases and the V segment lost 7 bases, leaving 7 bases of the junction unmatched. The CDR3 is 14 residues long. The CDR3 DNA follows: TGTGCCAGCACCGCGACAGGGGGCGTCCAGCCCCAGCATTTT. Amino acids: CASTATGGVQPQHF.

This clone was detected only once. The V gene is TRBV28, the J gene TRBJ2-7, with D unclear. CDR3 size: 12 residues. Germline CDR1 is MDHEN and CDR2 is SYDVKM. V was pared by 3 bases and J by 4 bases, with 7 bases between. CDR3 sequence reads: CASSFVSYEQYF. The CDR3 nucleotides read TGTGCCAGCAGTTTTGTGTCATACGAGCAGTACTTC. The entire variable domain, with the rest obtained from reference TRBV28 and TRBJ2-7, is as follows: DVKVTQSSRYLVKRTGEKVFLECVQDMDHENMFWYRQDPGLGLRLIYFSYDVKMKEKGDIPEGYSVSREKKERFSLILESASTNQTSMYLCASSFVSYEQYFGPGTRLTVT.

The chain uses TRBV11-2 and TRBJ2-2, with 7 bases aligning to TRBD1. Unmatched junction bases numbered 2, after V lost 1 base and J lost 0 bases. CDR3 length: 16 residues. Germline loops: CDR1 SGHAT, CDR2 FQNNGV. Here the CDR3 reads CASSLVGTANTGELFF. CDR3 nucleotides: TGTGCCAGCAGCTTAGTCGGGACAGCGAACACCGGGGAGCTGTTTTTT.

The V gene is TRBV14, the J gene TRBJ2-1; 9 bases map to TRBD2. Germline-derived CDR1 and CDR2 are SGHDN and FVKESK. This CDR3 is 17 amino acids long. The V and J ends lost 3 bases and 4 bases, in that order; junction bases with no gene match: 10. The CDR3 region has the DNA TGTGCCAGCAGCCACCGACGCGGCGGGAGGGGGTACAATGAGCAGTTCTTC. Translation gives CASSHRRGGRGYNEQFF.

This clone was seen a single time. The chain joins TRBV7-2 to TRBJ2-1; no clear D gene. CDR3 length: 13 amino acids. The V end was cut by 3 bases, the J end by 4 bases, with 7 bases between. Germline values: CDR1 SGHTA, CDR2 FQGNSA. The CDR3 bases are TGTGCCAGCAGCTTTAATAGTTACAATGAGCAGTTCTTC. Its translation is CASSFNSYNEQFF.

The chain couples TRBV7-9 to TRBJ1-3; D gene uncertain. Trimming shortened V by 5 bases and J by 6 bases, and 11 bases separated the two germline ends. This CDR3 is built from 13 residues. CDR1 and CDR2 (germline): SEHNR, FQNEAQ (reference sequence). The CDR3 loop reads CASSLDTQNTIYF. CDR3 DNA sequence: TGTGCCAGCAGCCTCGACACGCAAAACACCATATATTTT. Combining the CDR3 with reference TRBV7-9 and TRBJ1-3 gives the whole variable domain DTGVSQNPRHKITKRGQNVTFRCDPISEHNRLYWYRQTLGQGPEFLTYFQNEAQLEKSRLLSDRFSAERPKGSFSTLEIQRTEQGDSAMYLCASSLDTQNTIYFGEGSWLTVV.

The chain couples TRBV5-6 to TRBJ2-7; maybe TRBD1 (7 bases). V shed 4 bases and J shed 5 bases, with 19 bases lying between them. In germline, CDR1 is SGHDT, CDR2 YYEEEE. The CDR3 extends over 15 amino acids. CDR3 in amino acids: CASSLPRRGRHEQYF. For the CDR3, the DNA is TGTGCCAGCAGCCTGCCTAGGAGGGGGCGGCACGAGCAGTACTTC.

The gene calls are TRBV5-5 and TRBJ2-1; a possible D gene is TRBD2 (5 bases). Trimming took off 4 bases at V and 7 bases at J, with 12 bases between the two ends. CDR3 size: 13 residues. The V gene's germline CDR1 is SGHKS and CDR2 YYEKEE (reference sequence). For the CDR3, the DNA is TGTGCCAGCAGCCCTGAGGGTTTAAATGAGCAGTTCTTC. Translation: CASSPEGLNEQFF.

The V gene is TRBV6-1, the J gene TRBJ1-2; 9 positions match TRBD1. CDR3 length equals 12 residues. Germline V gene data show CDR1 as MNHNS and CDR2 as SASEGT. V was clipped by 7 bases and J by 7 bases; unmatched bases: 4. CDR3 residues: CASTWDRAGYTF. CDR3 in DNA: TGTGCCAGCACCTGGGACAGGGCTGGCTACACCTTC.

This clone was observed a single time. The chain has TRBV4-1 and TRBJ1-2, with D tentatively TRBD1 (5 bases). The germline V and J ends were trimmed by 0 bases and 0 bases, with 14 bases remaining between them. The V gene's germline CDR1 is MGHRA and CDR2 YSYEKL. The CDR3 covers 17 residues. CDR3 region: CASSQEPPGGANYGYTF. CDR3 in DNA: TGCGCCAGCAGCCAAGAACCCCCGGGAGGGGCTAACTATGGCTACACCTTC.

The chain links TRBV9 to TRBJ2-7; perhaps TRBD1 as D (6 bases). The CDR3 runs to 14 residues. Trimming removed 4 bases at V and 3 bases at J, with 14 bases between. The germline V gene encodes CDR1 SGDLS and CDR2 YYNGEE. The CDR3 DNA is TGTGCCAGCAGCCCCTCGGACAGAAACTACGAGCAGTACTTC. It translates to CASSPSDRNYEQYF.

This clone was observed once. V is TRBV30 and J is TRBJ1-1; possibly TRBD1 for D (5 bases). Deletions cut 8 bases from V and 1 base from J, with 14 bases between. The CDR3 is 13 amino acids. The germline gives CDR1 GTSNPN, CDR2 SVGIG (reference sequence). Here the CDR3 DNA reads TGTGCCCGCCGGGGACTGCCGAACACTGAAGCTTTCTTT. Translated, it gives CARRGLPNTEAFF.

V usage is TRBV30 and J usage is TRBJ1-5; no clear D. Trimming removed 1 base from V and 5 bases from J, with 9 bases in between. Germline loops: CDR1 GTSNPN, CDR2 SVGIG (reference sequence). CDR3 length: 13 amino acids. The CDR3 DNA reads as TGTGCCTGGAGTGGAGGAGGTGATCAGCCCCAGCATTTT. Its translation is CAWSGGGDQPQHF.

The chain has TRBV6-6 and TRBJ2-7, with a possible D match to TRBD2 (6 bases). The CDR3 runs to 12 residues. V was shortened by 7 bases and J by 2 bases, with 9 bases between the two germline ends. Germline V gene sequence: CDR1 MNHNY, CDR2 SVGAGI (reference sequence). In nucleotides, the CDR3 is TGTGCCAGCACCGGGAGCGCCTACGAGCAGTACTTC. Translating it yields CASTGSAYEQYF.

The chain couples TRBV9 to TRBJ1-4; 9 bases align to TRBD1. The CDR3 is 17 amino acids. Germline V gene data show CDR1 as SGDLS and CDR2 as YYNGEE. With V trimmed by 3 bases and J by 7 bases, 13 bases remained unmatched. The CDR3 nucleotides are TGTGCCAGCAGCGCTCGACAGGGGGAAGGTTTAAGTGAAAAACTGTTTTTT. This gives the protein CASSARQGEGLSEKLFF. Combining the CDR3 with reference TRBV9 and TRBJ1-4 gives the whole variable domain DSGVTQTPKHLITATGQRVTLRCSPRSGDLSVYWYQQSLDQGLQFLIQYYNGEERAKGNILERFSAQQFPDLHSELNLSSLELGDSALYFCASSARQGEGLSEKLFFGSGTQLSVL.

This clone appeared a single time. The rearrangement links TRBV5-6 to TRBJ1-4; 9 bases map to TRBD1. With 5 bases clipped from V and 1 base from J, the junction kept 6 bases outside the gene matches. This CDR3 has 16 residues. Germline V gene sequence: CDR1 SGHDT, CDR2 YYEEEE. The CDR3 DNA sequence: TGTGCCAGCAGACGACAGGGGGAGGGAACTAATGAAAAACTGTTTTTT. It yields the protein CASRRQGEGTNEKLFF.

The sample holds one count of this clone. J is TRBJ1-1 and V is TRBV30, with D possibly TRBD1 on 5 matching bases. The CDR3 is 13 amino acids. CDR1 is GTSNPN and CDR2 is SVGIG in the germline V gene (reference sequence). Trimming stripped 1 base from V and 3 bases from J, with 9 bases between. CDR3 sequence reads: CAWSDGGYTEAFF. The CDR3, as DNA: TGTGCCTGGAGTGACGGGGGATACACTGAAGCTTTCTTT. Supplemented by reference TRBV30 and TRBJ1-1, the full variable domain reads SQTIHQWPATLVQPVGSPLSLECTVEGTSNPNLYWYRQAAGRGLQLLFYSVGIGQISSEVPQNLSASRPQDRQFILSSKKLLLSDSGFYLCAWSDGGYTEAFFGQGTRLTVV.

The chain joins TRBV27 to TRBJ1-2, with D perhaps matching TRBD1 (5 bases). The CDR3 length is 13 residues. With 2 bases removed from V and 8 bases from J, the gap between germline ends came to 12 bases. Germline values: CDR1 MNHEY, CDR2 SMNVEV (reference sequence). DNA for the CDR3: TGTGCCAGCAGTTTAGGGGGGGATGTGGGCTACACCTTC. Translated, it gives CASSLGGDVGYTF.

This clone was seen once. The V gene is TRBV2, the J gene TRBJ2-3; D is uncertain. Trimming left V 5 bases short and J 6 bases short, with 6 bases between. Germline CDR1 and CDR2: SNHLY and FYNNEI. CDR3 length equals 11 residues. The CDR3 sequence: CASSTVDTQYF. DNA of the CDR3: TGTGCCAGCAGTACGGTGGATACGCAGTATTTT.

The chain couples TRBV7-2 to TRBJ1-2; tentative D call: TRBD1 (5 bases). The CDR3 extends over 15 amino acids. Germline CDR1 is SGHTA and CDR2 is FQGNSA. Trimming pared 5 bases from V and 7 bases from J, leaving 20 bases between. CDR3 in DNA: TGTGCCAGCAGCCTTGGGGCAGGGAGGGCAGGTGGCTACACCTTC. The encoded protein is CASSLGAGRAGGYTF.

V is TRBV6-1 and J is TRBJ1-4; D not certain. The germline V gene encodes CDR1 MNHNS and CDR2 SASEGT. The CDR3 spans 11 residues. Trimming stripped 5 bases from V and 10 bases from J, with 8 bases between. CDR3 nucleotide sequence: TGTGCCAGCAGTTACGAGGCAAAACTGTTTTTT. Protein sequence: CASSYEAKLFF.

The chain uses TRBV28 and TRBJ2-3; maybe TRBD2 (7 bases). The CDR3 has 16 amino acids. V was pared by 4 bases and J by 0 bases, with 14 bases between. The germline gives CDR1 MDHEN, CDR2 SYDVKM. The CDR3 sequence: CASSYAGDTSTDTQYF. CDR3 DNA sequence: TGTGCCAGCAGTTACGCGGGGGACACTAGCACAGATACGCAGTATTTT.

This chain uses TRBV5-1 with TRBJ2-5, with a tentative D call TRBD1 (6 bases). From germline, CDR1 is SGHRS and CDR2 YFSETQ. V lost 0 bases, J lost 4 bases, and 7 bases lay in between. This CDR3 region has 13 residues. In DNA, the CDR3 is TGCGCCAGCAGCTTGGGGGGGCGAGAGACCCAGTACTTC. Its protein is CASSLGGRETQYF.

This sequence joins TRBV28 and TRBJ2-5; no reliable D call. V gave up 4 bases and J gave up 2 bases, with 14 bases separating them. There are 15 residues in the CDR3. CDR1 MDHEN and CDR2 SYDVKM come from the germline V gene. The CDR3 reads CASSSHRKVQETQYF. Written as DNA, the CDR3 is TGTGCCAGCAGTTCTCACAGAAAAGTTCAAGAGACCCAGTACTTC. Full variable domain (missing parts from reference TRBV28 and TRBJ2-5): DVKVTQSSRYLVKRTGEKVFLECVQDMDHENMFWYRQDPGLGLRLIYFSYDVKMKEKGDIPEGYSVSREKKERFSLILESASTNQTSMYLCASSSHRKVQETQYFGPGTRLLVL.